The rows below give T cell receptor beta chains drawn from one sample of a study of T cell responses to AZD1222 COVID-19 vaccine. Sequenced by immunoSEQ multiplex PCR; TCRdb stores in-frame clones only, minus some. The sample yields around 150,000 clones, roughly 92% seen once. Sequences were derived from peripheral blood, sampled on day 0 of AZD1222 vaccination. The receptors were sampled from an adult in good health. The CDR3 runs from the conserved cysteine through the conserved F or W. Each record gives: V gene, clone size, D gene, J gene, CDR3 protein, CDR3 DNA. A D gene is named only where the DNA matches it firmly. A row's size may be missing; if present it is once, few, many or a size class.

V gene: TRBV19
clone size: NA
D gene: TRBD1
J gene: TRBJ2-1
CDR3 protein: CASIAGGSYNEQFF
CDR3 DNA: TGTGCCAGTATTGCAGGGGGCTCCTACAATGAGCAGTTCTTC

V gene: TRBV6-5
clone size: NA
D gene: NA
J gene: TRBJ1-3
CDR3 protein: CASSLTVDHTIYF
CDR3 DNA: TGTGCCAGCAGCCTGACTGTGGACCACACCATATATTTT

V gene: TRBV5-1
clone size: NA
D gene: NA
J gene: TRBJ1-1
CDR3 protein: CASSLTGLNTEAFF
CDR3 DNA: TGCGCCAGCAGCTTAACGGGGTTGAACACTGAAGCTTTCTTT

V gene: TRBV5-6
clone size: NA
D gene: TRBD1
J gene: TRBJ1-1
CDR3 protein: CASSSIQGARTEAFF
CDR3 DNA: TGTGCCAGCAGCTCAATTCAGGGGGCGCGCACTGAAGCTTTCTTT

V gene: TRBV27
clone size: NA
D gene: TRBD2
J gene: TRBJ2-2
CDR3 protein: CASRRAGARTGELFF
CDR3 DNA: TGTGCCAGCAGAAGAGCGGGGGCCCGTACCGGGGAGCTGTTTTTT

V gene: TRBV11-1
clone size: NA
D gene: TRBD1
J gene: TRBJ1-1
CDR3 protein: CASSLDRYDTEAFF
CDR3 DNA: TGTGCCAGCAGCTTGGACAGGTACGACACTGAAGCTTTCTTT

V gene: TRBV6-5
clone size: NA
D gene: TRBD1
J gene: TRBJ1-1
CDR3 protein: CASSWTGVEAFF
CDR3 DNA: TGTGCCAGCAGTTGGACAGGGGTTGAAGCTTTCTTT

V gene: TRBV28
clone size: NA
D gene: TRBD2
J gene: TRBJ2-3
CDR3 protein: CASRRLAGGTDTQYF
CDR3 DNA: TGTGCCAGCAGAAGACTAGCGGGGGGCACAGATACGCAGTATTTT

V gene: TRBV4-1
clone size: NA
D gene: TRBD1
J gene: TRBJ1-5
CDR3 protein: CASSQGTGGNQPQHF
CDR3 DNA: TGCGCCAGCAGCCAAGGGACAGGGGGCAATCAGCCCCAGCATTTT

V gene: TRBV11-2
clone size: NA
D gene: TRBD1
J gene: TRBJ2-2
CDR3 protein: CASSRQQGTNTGELFF
CDR3 DNA: TGTGCCAGCAGCCGTCAACAGGGGACAAACACCGGGGAGCTGTTTTTT

V gene: TRBV6-2/TRBV6-3
clone size: NA
D gene: NA
J gene: TRBJ2-5
CDR3 protein: CASCPGPRRETQYF
CDR3 DNA: TGTGCCAGCTGCCCGGGACCACGTAGGGAGACCCAGTACTTC

V gene: TRBV2
clone size: NA
D gene: NA
J gene: TRBJ1-2
CDR3 protein: CASSEWGRGYGYTF
CDR3 DNA: TGTGCCAGCAGTGAGTGGGGAAGGGGGTATGGCTACACCTTC

V gene: TRBV9
clone size: NA
D gene: TRBD2
J gene: TRBJ2-1
CDR3 protein: CASSEAGGPRYNEQFF
CDR3 DNA: TGTGCCAGCAGCGAGGCGGGAGGGCCCCGGTACAATGAGCAGTTCTTC

V gene: TRBV5-5
clone size: few
D gene: NA
J gene: TRBJ2-2
CDR3 protein: CASSLASYTGELFF
CDR3 DNA: TGTGCCAGCAGCTTGGCTAGTTACACCGGGGAGCTGTTTTTT

V gene: TRBV9
clone size: NA
D gene: TRBD1
J gene: TRBJ1-1
CDR3 protein: CASSRTGTGSSWAFF
CDR3 DNA: TGTGCCAGCAGCCGTACTGGGACAGGCTCGTCGTGGGCTTTCTTT

V gene: TRBV5-6
clone size: NA
D gene: TRBD2
J gene: TRBJ2-1
CDR3 protein: CASSGPGTSGSSSYNEQFF
CDR3 DNA: TGTGCCAGCAGCGGACCCGGGACTAGCGGAAGTAGCTCCTACAATGAGCAGTTCTTC

V gene: TRBV5-1
clone size: NA
D gene: NA
J gene: TRBJ2-2
CDR3 protein: CASSIQMNTGELFF
CDR3 DNA: TGCGCCAGCAGCATACAGATGAACACCGGGGAGCTGTTTTTT

V gene: TRBV5-1
clone size: NA
D gene: NA
J gene: TRBJ1-2
CDR3 protein: CASSLGNYGYTF
CDR3 DNA: TGCGCCAGCAGCTTAGGCAACTATGGCTACACCTTC

V gene: TRBV5-4
clone size: NA
D gene: TRBD1
J gene: TRBJ1-6
CDR3 protein: CASSSDRGQSPLHF
CDR3 DNA: TGTGCCAGCAGTTCGGACAGGGGTCAGTCACCCCTCCACTTT

V gene: TRBV4-3
clone size: NA
D gene: TRBD2
J gene: TRBJ2-3
CDR3 protein: CASSQGSGRMTDTQYF
CDR3 DNA: TGCGCCAGCAGCCAAGGTAGCGGGAGGATGACAGATACGCAGTATTTT

V gene: TRBV7-8
clone size: once
D gene: NA
J gene: TRBJ1-4
CDR3 protein: CASSEDRPGNEKLFF
CDR3 DNA: TGTGCCAGCAGCGAAGACAGGCCTGGTAATGAAAAACTGTTTTTT

V gene: TRBV5-8
clone size: NA
D gene: NA
J gene: TRBJ1-1
CDR3 protein: CASSPGLVNTEAFF
CDR3 DNA: TGTGCCAGCAGCCCGGGACTAGTCAACACTGAAGCTTTCTTT

V gene: TRBV11-2
clone size: NA
D gene: NA
J gene: TRBJ2-5
CDR3 protein: CASSLAETQYF
CDR3 DNA: TGTGCCAGCAGCTTAGCGGAGACCCAGTACTTC

V gene: TRBV19
clone size: NA
D gene: NA
J gene: TRBJ2-1
CDR3 protein: CASSITGYSSYNEQFF
CDR3 DNA: TGTGCCAGTAGTATCACAGGGTACAGCTCCTACAATGAGCAGTTCTTC

V gene: TRBV19
clone size: NA
D gene: NA
J gene: TRBJ2-5
CDR3 protein: CASSPGHYTPQETQYF
CDR3 DNA: TGTGCCAGTTCACCGGGACACTATACCCCCCAAGAGACCCAGTACTTC

V gene: TRBV6-1
clone size: NA
D gene: TRBD1
J gene: TRBJ1-2
CDR3 protein: CASSEGQVGRLGYTF
CDR3 DNA: TGTGCCAGCAGCGAAGGACAGGTCGGCCGATTAGGCTACACCTTC

V gene: TRBV29-1
clone size: NA
D gene: TRBD1
J gene: TRBJ1-2
CDR3 protein: CSALGQDYGYTF
CDR3 DNA: TGCAGCGCCCTGGGACAGGACTATGGCTACACCTTC

V gene: TRBV24-1
clone size: NA
D gene: NA
J gene: TRBJ1-5
CDR3 protein: CATSDLSGNQPQHF
CDR3 DNA: TGTGCCACCAGCGATTTGAGTGGGAATCAGCCCCAGCATTTT

V gene: TRBV2
clone size: once
D gene: NA
J gene: TRBJ1-2
CDR3 protein: CASSAGSNYGYTF
CDR3 DNA: TGTGCCAGCAGTGCGGGATCTAACTATGGCTACACCTTC

V gene: TRBV28
clone size: NA
D gene: NA
J gene: TRBJ1-2
CDR3 protein: CASMSRGAYGYTF
CDR3 DNA: TGTGCCAGCATGTCACGGGGAGCCTATGGCTACACCTTC

V gene: TRBV5-1
clone size: once
D gene: NA
J gene: TRBJ2-1
CDR3 protein: CASSLLGSNEQFF
CDR3 DNA: TGCGCCAGCAGCTTGCTCGGGAGTAATGAGCAGTTCTTC

V gene: TRBV7-2
clone size: NA
D gene: TRBD1
J gene: TRBJ2-5
CDR3 protein: CASSPSYRQGGTQYF
CDR3 DNA: TGTGCCAGCAGCCCCTCCTACCGACAGGGGGGGACCCAGTACTTC

V gene: TRBV30
clone size: NA
D gene: NA
J gene: TRBJ1-2
CDR3 protein: CAWSSGNYGYTF
CDR3 DNA: TGTGCCTGGAGTTCAGGGAACTATGGCTACACCTTC

V gene: TRBV6-4
clone size: few
D gene: NA
J gene: TRBJ2-3
CDR3 protein: CASSDEASGTDTQYF
CDR3 DNA: TGTGCCAGCAGTGACGAGGCTAGCGGCACAGATACGCAGTATTTT

V gene: TRBV7-9
clone size: NA
D gene: NA
J gene: TRBJ1-5
CDR3 protein: CASSPRGSGRQPQHF
CDR3 DNA: TGTGCCAGCAGCCCCCGTGGGTCGGGACGTCAGCCCCAGCATTTT

V gene: TRBV11-2
clone size: NA
D gene: TRBD2
J gene: TRBJ2-2
CDR3 protein: CAGSGRLTGELFF
CDR3 DNA: TGTGCCGGTAGCGGGAGGCTCACCGGGGAGCTGTTTTTT

V gene: TRBV3-1/TRBV3-2
clone size: NA
D gene: NA
J gene: TRBJ1-4
CDR3 protein: CASSHRDFDEKLFF
CDR3 DNA: TGTGCCAGCAGCCACAGGGATTTTGATGAAAAACTGTTTTTT

V gene: TRBV10-1
clone size: NA
D gene: NA
J gene: TRBJ1-6
CDR3 protein: CASSEGLRGRLTSPLHF
CDR3 DNA: TGCGCCAGCAGTGAAGGCTTACGGGGGCGGTTAACATCACCCCTCCACTTT

V gene: TRBV6-1
clone size: NA
D gene: TRBD1
J gene: TRBJ1-3
CDR3 protein: CASSEGQGSSGNTIYF
CDR3 DNA: TGTGCCAGCAGTGAGGGACAGGGATCCTCTGGAAACACCATATATTTT

V gene: TRBV29-1
clone size: NA
D gene: TRBD1
J gene: TRBJ2-1
CDR3 protein: CSALQGPENEQFF
CDR3 DNA: TGCAGCGCTCTACAGGGGCCTGAGAATGAGCAGTTCTTC

V gene: TRBV2
clone size: NA
D gene: NA
J gene: TRBJ1-4
CDR3 protein: CASSDSGTTNEKLFF
CDR3 DNA: TGTGCCAGCAGTGATTCGGGGACAACTAATGAAAAACTGTTTTTT

V gene: TRBV28
clone size: NA
D gene: NA
J gene: TRBJ1-2
CDR3 protein: CASSFYQGVAGYTF
CDR3 DNA: TGTGCCAGCAGTTTTTACCAGGGAGTGGCGGGCTACACCTTC

V gene: TRBV7-6
clone size: NA
D gene: NA
J gene: TRBJ2-2
CDR3 protein: CASSSTGMGGELFF
CDR3 DNA: TGTGCCAGCAGCTCAACAGGGATGGGCGGGGAGCTGTTTTTT